The source of this TCR beta chain is a study of CD8 T cells in ankylosing spondylitis. Findings and caveats of the study: A subset of motif variants has previously been described in the synovial fluid and blood of reactive arthritis. Disease-linked clones were CD8+ and relatively rare in peripheral blood. It was reported that disease-linked clones were significantly enriched in matched ankylosing spondylitis synovial fluid.

Remarks on this clonotype: What it binds is unknown.

TCRdb fed the 5' RACE reads into MiXCR, producing one record per CDR3 protein. The data contain roughly 230,000 distinct CDR3 sequences, about 20% of them singletons. The germline V and J ends were trimmed by 7 bases and 5 bases, with 15 bases remaining between them. The CDR3 is made up of 13 amino acids. CDR1 SQVTM and CDR2 ANQGSEA come from the germline V gene. The source is a male donor with ankylosing spondylitis or in good health (not recorded which). Sequencing was carried out using blood, either unsorted or a sorted T cell fraction (not recorded which). The J gene is TRBJ2-1, the V gene TRBV29-1, with D perhaps TRBD2 (6 bases). The CDR3 reads CSAPKGLNNEQFF. The CDR3 DNA sequence: TGCAGCGCCCCTAAGGGACTGAACAATGAGCAGTTCTTC.